These 15 T cell receptor beta chains came from one sample sequenced in a study of radiotherapy plus CTLA-4 blockade in lung cancer. Profiled with immunoSEQ multiplex PCR; TCRdb holds only in-frame clones, not every one. The profile covers fewer than 70,000 clones, with 79% appearing a single time and under 10% taken by the ten largest. The sequences come from peripheral blood, collected from a patient treated with radiotherapy plus ipilimumab. These receptors came from a human donor with non-small cell lung cancer who had a complete response to radiotherapy plus ipilimumab.

The V call is TRBV5-6, the J call TRBJ1-3; D gene ambiguous. CDR3 length equals 14 residues. Germline V CDR1 and CDR2: SGHDT, YYEEEE. Trimming took 5 bases from V and 0 from J, leaving 9 bases between them. CDR3 residues: CASRAGSSGNTIYF. CDR3 bases: TGTGCCAGCAGGGCAGGCTCCTCTGGAAACACCATATATTTT.

V and J are TRBV12-5 and TRBJ1-2; D not certain. V was trimmed by 6 bases and J by 3 bases, leaving 17 bases between them. The germline V gene has CDR1 LGHNT and CDR2 FRNRAP. This CDR3 is built from 15 residues. Here the CDR3 DNA reads TGTGCTAGTGGCCCCCCGGACCAGCCCTACTATGGCTACACCTTC. Encoded protein: CASGPPDQPYYGYTF.

The rearrangement links TRBV19 to TRBJ1-4; D not resolved. The CDR3 is 13 residues long. The ends were cut back, 5 bases at V and 4 bases at J, with 8 bases in the middle. CDR1 and CDR2 from the germline V gene are LNHDA and SQIVND (reference sequence). The CDR3 region is CASSVKYNEKLFF. The CDR3 DNA reads TGTGCCAGTAGTGTAAAGTATAATGAAAAACTGTTTTTT.

The chain links TRBV29-1 to TRBJ1-2, with D hard to call. CDR1 SQVTM and CDR2 ANQGSEA come from the germline V gene. The CDR3 is 11 amino acids. V was clipped by 0 bases and J by 6 bases, with 5 bases between them. The CDR3, as DNA: TGCAGCGTTGAAGACGGGGATGGCTACACCTTC. This translates into CSVEDGDGYTF. The whole variable domain, remainder taken from reference TRBV29-1 and TRBJ1-2, is SAVISQKPSRDICQRGTSLTIQCQVDSQVTMMFWYRQQPGQSLTLIATANQGSEATYESGFVIDKFPISRPNLTFSTLTVSNMSPEDSSIYLCSVEDGDGYTFGSGTRLTVV.

The chain employs TRBV6-4 and TRBJ1-1; D is uncertain. Trimming removed 4 bases at V and 11 bases at J, with 2 bases between. The CDR3 spans 8 residues. Germline V CDR1 and CDR2: MRHNA, SNTAGT. The CDR3 DNA reads as TGTGCCAGCAGTGGGGCTTTCTTT. Residues: CASSGAFF.

The V and J genes are TRBV15 and TRBJ2-3; D gene unclear. This CDR3 contains 14 residues. CDR1 is LNHNV and CDR2 is YYDKDF in the germline V gene (reference sequence). V lost 0 bases, J lost 3 bases, and 7 bases lay in between. The CDR3 DNA reads as TGTGCCACCAGCAGAGATTTGGGAACAGATACGCAGTATTTT. Protein sequence: CATSRDLGTDTQYF.

This chain uses TRBV4-1 with TRBJ2-7; no firm D call. Trimming took 5 bases from V and 0 from J, leaving 8 bases between them. Germline V gene lookup returns CDR1 MGHRA and CDR2 YSYEKL. The CDR3 has 13 amino acids. The CDR3 here is CASSEGGSYEQYF. The CDR3 DNA reads as TGCGCCAGCAGCGAAGGTGGCTCCTACGAGCAGTACTTC.

This chain joins TRBV7-9 and TRBJ1-1, with D possibly matching TRBD1 (5 bases). Per germline, CDR1 SEHNR and CDR2 FQNEAQ (reference sequence). This CDR3 is 15 amino acids long. Trimming shortened V by 1 base and J by 7 bases, and 16 bases separated the two germline ends. This CDR3 reads CASSLGSGNTGEAFF. The CDR3 DNA reads TGTGCCAGCAGCTTAGGCAGCGGAAACACAGGTGAAGCTTTCTTT.

The gene calls are TRBV19 and TRBJ1-6; 8 bases are a match to TRBD1. The CDR3 is 15 residues long. From germline, CDR1 is LNHDA and CDR2 SQIVND (reference sequence). V dropped 5 bases and J dropped 7; count of bases not matched to a gene: 7. CDR3 DNA sequence: TGTGCCAGTAGTGGGACAGGACGTGGAAATTCACCCCTCCACTTT. It yields the protein CASSGTGRGNSPLHF.

The chain employs TRBV6-5 and TRBJ1-5; D gene uncertain. The CDR3 contains 15 residues. Germline V gene lookup returns CDR1 MNHEY and CDR2 SVGAGI. Trimming left V 0 bases short and J 1 base short, with 7 bases between. The CDR3 coding sequence is TGTGCCAGCAGTTACTCGAAAACCAGCAATCAGCCCCAGCATTTT. This codes for CASSYSKTSNQPQHF.

The chain recombines TRBV14 with TRBJ2-7; possibly TRBD2 for D (6 bases). With 2 bases removed from V and 2 bases from J, the gap between germline ends came to 13 bases. Germline V lookup: CDR1 SGHDN, CDR2 FVKESK. The CDR3 extends over 15 amino acids. The CDR3 loop is CASSQIGRIPYEQYF. The CDR3 nucleotides are TGTGCCAGCAGCCAAATTGGGAGGATACCCTACGAGCAGTACTTC.

This clone was counted only a few times. V and J are TRBV5-1 and TRBJ1-4; D not resolved. Germline V gene lookup returns CDR1 SGHRS and CDR2 YFSETQ. V was pared by 4 bases and J by 8 bases, with 12 bases between. The CDR3 is made up of 13 amino acids. The CDR3 sequence is CASSPPDGEKLFF. CDR3 nucleotides: TGCGCCAGCAGCCCACCCGACGGGGAAAAACTGTTTTTT.

The rearrangement joins TRBV7-9 to TRBJ1-4; D is uncertain. V lost 3 bases, J lost 5 bases, and 7 bases lay in between. There are 13 residues in the CDR3. Germline loops: CDR1 SEHNR, CDR2 FQNEAQ (reference sequence). The CDR3 region has the DNA TGTGCCAGCAGCTTGAGACTGAATGAAAAACTGTTTTTT. Encoded protein: CASSLRLNEKLFF.

This chain uses TRBV29-1 with TRBJ2-1; D is perhaps TRBD2 (6 bases). The CDR3 loop spans 16 amino acids. V was cut by 4 bases and J by 9 bases, with 25 bases left in between. From germline, CDR1 is SQVTM and CDR2 ANQGSEA. Written as DNA, the CDR3 is TGCAGCGTTGGGGACTGGGAAAGGAGGGACTCGGGTGAGCAGTTCTTC. Amino acid sequence: CSVGDWERRDSGEQFF.

This rearrangement joins TRBV4-3 to TRBJ1-2; no clear D gene. The CDR3 contains 16 residues. V lost 0 bases, J lost 8 bases, and 19 bases lay in between. From germline, CDR1 is LGHNA and CDR2 YSLEER. CDR3 loop: CASSQDAAGPLEGYTF. In DNA form, the CDR3 reads TGCGCCAGCAGCCAAGATGCCGCCGGGCCCCTCGAAGGCTACACCTTC.